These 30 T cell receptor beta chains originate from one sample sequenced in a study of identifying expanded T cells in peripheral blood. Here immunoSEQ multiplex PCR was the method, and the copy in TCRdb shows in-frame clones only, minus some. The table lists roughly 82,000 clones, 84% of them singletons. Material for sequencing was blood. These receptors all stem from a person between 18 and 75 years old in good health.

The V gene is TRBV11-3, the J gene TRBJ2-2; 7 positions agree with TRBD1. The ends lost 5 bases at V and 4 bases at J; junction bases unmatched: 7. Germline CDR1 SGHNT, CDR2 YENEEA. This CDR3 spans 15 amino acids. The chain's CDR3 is CASSPGQSSTGELFF. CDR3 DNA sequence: TGTGCCAGCAGCCCGGGACAGTCTTCCACCGGGGAGCTGTTTTTT.

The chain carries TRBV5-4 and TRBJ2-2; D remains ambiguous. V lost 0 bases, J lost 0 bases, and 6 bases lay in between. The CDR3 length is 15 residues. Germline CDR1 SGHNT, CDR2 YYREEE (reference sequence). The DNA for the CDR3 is TGTGCCAGCAGCTTGGCGACGACGAACACCGGGGAGCTGTTTTTT. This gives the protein CASSLATTNTGELFF.

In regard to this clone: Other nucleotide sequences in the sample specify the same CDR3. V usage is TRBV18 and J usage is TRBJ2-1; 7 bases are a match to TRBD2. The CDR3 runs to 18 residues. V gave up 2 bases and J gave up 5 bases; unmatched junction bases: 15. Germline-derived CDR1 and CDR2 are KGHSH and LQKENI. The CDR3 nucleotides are TGTGCCAGCTCACCATCGAATTTTCGGCTAGCGGTCCACAATGAGCAGTTCTTC. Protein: CASSPSNFRLAVHNEQFF. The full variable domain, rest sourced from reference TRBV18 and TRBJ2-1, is NAGVMQNPRHLVRRRGQEARLRCSPMKGHSHVYWYRQLPEEGLKFMVYLQKENIIDESGMPKERFSAEFPKEGPSILRIQQVVRGDSAAYFCASSPSNFRLAVHNEQFFGPGTRLTVL.

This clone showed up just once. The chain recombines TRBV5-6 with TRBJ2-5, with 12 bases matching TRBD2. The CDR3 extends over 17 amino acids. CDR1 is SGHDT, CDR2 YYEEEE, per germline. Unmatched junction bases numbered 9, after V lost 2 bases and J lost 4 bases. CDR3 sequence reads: CASSFPLAGGDRETQYF. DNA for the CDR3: TGTGCCAGCAGCTTTCCACTAGCGGGAGGAGATAGAGAGACCCAGTACTTC.

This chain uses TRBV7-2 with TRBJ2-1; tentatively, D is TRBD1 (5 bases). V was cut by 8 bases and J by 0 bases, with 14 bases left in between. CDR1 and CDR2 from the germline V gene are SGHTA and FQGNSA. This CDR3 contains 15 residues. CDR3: CASGQSVSSYNEQFF. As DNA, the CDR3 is TGTGCCAGCGGACAAAGCGTGAGCTCCTACAATGAGCAGTTCTTC.

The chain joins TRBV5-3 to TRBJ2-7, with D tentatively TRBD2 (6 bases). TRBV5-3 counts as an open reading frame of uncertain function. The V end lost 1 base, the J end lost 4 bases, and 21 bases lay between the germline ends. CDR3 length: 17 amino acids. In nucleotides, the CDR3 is TGTGCCAGAAGCTTGCGGTGTGTCCCAGGGAGGTTTTACGAGCAGTACTTC. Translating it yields CARSLRCVPGRFYEQYF.

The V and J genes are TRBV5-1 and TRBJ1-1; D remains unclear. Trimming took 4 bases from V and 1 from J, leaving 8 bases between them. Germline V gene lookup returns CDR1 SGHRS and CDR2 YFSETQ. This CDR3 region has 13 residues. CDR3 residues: CASSPPRNTEAFF. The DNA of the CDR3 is TGCGCCAGCAGCCCGCCACGGAACACTGAAGCTTTCTTT.

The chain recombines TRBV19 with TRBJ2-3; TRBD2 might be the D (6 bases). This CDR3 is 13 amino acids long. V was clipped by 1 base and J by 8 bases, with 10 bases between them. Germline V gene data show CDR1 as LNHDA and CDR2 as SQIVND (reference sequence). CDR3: CASSIGTIGTQYF. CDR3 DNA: TGTGCCAGTAGTATAGGGACTATCGGTACGCAGTATTTT.

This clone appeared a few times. The CDR3 nucleotides read TGTGCCAGCAGCCAAGATATCGGGGTGGTGAACATTCAGTACTTC. It specifies CASSQDIGVVNIQYF. V and J are TRBV4-2 and TRBJ2-4; a weak D match, TRBD2 (5 bases). V lost 0 bases to trimming and J lost 7 bases, with 13 bases between them. This CDR3 region has 15 residues. Germline CDR1 reads LGHNA; CDR2 reads YNFKEQ.

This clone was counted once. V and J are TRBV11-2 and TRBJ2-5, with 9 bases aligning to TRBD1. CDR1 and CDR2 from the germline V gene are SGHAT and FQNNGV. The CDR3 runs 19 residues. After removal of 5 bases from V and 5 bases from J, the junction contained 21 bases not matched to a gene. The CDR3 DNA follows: TGTGCCAGCAGCCTACCCCCACAGGGGGCCGCGTTATTGAGGGAGACCCAGTACTTC. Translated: CASSLPPQGAALLRETQYF.

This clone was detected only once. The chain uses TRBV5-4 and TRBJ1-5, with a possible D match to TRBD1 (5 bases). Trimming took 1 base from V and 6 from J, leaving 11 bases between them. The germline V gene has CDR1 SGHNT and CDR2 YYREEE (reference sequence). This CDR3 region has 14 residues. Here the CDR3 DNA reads TGTGCCAGCAGCTTGCAGGGTGCGGGTCAGCCCCAGCATTTT. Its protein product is CASSLQGAGQPQHF.

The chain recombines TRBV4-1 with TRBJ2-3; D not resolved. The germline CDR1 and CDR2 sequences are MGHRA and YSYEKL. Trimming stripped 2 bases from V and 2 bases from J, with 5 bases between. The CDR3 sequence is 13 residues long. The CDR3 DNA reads TGCGCCAGCAGCCAAACTATCACAGATACGCAGTATTTT. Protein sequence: CASSQTITDTQYF.

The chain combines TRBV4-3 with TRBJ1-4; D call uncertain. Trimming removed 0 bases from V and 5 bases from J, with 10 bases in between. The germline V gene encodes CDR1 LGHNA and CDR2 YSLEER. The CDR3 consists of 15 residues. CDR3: CASSQDLRGNEKLFF. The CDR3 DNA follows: TGCGCCAGCAGCCAAGATCTACGGGGAAATGAAAAACTGTTTTTT.

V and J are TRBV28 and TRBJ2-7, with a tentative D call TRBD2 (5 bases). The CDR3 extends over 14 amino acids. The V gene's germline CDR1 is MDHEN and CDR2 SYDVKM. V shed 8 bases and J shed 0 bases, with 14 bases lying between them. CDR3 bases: TGTGCCAGCCGTACGACGGGGAGCTCCTACGAGCAGTACTTC. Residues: CASRTTGSSYEQYF.

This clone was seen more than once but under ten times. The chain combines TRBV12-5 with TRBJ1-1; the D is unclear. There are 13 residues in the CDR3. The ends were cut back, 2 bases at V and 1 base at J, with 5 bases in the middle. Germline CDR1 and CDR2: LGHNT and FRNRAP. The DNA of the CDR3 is TGTGCTAGTGGTTTGAGGACGAACACTGAAGCTTTCTTT. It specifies CASGLRTNTEAFF.

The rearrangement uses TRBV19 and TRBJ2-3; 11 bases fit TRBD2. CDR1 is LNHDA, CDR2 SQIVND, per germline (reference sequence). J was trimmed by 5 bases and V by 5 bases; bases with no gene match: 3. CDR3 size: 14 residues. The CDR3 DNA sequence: TGTGCCAGTAGTGTACTAGCGGGAGTAGATACGCAGTATTTT. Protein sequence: CASSVLAGVDTQYF. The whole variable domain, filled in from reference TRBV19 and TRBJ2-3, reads DGGITQSPKYLFRKEGQNVTLSCEQNLNHDAMYWYRQDPGQGLRLIYYSQIVNDFQKGDIAEGYSVSREKKESFPLTVTSAQKNPTAFYLCASSVLAGVDTQYFGPGTRLTVL.

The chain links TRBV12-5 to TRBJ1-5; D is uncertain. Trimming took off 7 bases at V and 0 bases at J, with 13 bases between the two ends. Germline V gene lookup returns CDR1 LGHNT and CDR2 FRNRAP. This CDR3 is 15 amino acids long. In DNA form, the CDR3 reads TGTGCTAGTGCCCCCTCGGCAGGTAGCAATCAGCCCCAGCATTTT. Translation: CASAPSAGSNQPQHF.

The CDR3 region is CASSPGVAGDSAKNIQYF. The CDR3 DNA follows: TGTGCCAGCAGCCCTGGGGTAGCGGGAGACTCCGCCAAAAACATTCAGTACTTC. The gene calls are TRBV5-5 and TRBJ2-4; 9 nucleotides agree with TRBD2. This CDR3 has 18 residues. The J segment lost 1 base and the V segment lost 4 bases, leaving 12 bases of the junction unmatched. CDR1 and CDR2 (germline): SGHKS, YYEKEE (reference sequence).

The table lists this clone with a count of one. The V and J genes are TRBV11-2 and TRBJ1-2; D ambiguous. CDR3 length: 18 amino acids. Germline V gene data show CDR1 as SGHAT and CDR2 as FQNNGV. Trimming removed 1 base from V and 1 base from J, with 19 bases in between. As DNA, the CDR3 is TGTGCCAGCAGCTTAGGCCCTGAGTCGGTTCAAAGTAACTATGGCTACACCTTC. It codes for CASSLGPESVQSNYGYTF.

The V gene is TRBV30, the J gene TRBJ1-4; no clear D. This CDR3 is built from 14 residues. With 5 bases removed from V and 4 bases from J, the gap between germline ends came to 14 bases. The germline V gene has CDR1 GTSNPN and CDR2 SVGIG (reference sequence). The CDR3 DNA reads TGTGCCTGGGCCCCCCGGGCCATTAATGAAAAACTGTTTTTT. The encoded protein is CAWAPRAINEKLFF.

The CDR3 region has the DNA TGTGCCAGCAGTCAGACTGGAAATAGCAATCAGCCCCAGCATTTT. Translating gives CASSQTGNSNQPQHF. The rearrangement joins TRBV6-6 to TRBJ1-5; D remains ambiguous. Germline values: CDR1 MNHNY, CDR2 SVGAGI (reference sequence). The germline V and J ends were trimmed by 5 bases and 0 bases, with 11 bases remaining between them. The CDR3 is made up of 15 amino acids.

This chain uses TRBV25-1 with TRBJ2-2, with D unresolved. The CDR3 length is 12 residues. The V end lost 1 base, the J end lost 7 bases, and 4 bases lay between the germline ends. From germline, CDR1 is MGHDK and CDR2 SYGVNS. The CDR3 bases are TGTGCCAGCAGTGAATCCTACGGGGAGCTGTTTTTT. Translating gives CASSESYGELFF.

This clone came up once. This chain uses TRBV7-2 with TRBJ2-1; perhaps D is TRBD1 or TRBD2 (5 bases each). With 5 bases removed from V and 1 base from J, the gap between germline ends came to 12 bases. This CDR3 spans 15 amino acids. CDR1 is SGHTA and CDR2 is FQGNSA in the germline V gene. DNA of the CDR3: TGTGCCAGCAGCCCCCGGGACGGATCCTACAATGAGCAGTTCTTC. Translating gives CASSPRDGSYNEQFF. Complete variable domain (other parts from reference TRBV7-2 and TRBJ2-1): GAGVSQSPSNKVTEKGKDVELRCDPISGHTALYWYRQSLGQGLEFLIYFQGNSAPDKSGLPSDRFSAERTGGSVSTLTIQRTQQEDSAVYLCASSPRDGSYNEQFFGPGTRLTVL.

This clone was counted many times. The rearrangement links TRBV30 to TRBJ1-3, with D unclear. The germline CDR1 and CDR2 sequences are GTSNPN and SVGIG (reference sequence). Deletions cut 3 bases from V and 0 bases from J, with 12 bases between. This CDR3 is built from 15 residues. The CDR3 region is CAWRRLSFSGNTIYF. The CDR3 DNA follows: TGTGCCTGGAGGCGACTCTCCTTCTCTGGAAACACCATATATTTT.

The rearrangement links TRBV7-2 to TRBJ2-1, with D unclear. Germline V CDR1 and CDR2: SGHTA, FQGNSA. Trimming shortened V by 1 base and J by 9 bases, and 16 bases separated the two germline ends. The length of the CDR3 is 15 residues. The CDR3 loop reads CASSLGVVGSREQFF. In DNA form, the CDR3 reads TGTGCCAGCAGCTTAGGAGTAGTAGGGTCTCGTGAGCAGTTCTTC.

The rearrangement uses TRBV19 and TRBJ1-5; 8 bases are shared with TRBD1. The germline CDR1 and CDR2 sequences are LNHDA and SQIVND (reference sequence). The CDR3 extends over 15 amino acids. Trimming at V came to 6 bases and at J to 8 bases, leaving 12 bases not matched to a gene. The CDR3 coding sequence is TGTGCCAGTAGAGGTAGAGGACAGGGATTGAAGCCCCAGCATTTT. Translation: CASRGRGQGLKPQHF.

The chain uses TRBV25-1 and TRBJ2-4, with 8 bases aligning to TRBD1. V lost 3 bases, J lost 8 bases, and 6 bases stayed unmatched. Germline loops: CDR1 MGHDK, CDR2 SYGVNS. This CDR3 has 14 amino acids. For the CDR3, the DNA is TGTGCCAGCAGTGATACCGGGACAGGAGACATTCAGTACTTC. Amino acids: CASSDTGTGDIQYF. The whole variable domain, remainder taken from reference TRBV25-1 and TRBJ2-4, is EADIYQTPRYLVIGTGKKITLECSQTMGHDKMYWYQQDPGMELHLIHYSYGVNSTEKGDLSSESTVSRIRTEHFPLTLESARPSHTSQYLCASSDTGTGDIQYFGAGTRLSVL.

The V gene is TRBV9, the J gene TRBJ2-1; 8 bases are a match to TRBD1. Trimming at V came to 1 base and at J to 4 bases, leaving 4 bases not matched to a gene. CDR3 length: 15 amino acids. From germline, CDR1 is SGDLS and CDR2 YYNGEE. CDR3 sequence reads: CASSVLGQDYNEQFF. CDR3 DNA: TGTGCCAGCAGCGTACTGGGACAGGATTACAATGAGCAGTTCTTC.

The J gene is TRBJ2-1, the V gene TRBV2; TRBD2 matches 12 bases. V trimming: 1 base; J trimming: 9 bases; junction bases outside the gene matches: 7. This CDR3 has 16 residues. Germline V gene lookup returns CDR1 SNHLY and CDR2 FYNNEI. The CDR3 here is CASSEDVASGRAEQFF. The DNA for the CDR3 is TGTGCCAGCAGTGAAGACGTTGCTAGCGGGAGGGCTGAGCAGTTCTTC.

This chain's CDR3 is CASSRRPGANVLTF. In nucleotides, the CDR3 is TGTGCCAGCAGCAGGAGGCCGGGGGCCAACGTCCTGACTTTC. The genes are TRBV6-5 and TRBJ2-6; perhaps TRBD2 as D (5 bases). V was pared by 6 bases and J by 4 bases, with 10 bases between. From germline, CDR1 is MNHEY and CDR2 SVGAGI. This CDR3 spans 14 amino acids.